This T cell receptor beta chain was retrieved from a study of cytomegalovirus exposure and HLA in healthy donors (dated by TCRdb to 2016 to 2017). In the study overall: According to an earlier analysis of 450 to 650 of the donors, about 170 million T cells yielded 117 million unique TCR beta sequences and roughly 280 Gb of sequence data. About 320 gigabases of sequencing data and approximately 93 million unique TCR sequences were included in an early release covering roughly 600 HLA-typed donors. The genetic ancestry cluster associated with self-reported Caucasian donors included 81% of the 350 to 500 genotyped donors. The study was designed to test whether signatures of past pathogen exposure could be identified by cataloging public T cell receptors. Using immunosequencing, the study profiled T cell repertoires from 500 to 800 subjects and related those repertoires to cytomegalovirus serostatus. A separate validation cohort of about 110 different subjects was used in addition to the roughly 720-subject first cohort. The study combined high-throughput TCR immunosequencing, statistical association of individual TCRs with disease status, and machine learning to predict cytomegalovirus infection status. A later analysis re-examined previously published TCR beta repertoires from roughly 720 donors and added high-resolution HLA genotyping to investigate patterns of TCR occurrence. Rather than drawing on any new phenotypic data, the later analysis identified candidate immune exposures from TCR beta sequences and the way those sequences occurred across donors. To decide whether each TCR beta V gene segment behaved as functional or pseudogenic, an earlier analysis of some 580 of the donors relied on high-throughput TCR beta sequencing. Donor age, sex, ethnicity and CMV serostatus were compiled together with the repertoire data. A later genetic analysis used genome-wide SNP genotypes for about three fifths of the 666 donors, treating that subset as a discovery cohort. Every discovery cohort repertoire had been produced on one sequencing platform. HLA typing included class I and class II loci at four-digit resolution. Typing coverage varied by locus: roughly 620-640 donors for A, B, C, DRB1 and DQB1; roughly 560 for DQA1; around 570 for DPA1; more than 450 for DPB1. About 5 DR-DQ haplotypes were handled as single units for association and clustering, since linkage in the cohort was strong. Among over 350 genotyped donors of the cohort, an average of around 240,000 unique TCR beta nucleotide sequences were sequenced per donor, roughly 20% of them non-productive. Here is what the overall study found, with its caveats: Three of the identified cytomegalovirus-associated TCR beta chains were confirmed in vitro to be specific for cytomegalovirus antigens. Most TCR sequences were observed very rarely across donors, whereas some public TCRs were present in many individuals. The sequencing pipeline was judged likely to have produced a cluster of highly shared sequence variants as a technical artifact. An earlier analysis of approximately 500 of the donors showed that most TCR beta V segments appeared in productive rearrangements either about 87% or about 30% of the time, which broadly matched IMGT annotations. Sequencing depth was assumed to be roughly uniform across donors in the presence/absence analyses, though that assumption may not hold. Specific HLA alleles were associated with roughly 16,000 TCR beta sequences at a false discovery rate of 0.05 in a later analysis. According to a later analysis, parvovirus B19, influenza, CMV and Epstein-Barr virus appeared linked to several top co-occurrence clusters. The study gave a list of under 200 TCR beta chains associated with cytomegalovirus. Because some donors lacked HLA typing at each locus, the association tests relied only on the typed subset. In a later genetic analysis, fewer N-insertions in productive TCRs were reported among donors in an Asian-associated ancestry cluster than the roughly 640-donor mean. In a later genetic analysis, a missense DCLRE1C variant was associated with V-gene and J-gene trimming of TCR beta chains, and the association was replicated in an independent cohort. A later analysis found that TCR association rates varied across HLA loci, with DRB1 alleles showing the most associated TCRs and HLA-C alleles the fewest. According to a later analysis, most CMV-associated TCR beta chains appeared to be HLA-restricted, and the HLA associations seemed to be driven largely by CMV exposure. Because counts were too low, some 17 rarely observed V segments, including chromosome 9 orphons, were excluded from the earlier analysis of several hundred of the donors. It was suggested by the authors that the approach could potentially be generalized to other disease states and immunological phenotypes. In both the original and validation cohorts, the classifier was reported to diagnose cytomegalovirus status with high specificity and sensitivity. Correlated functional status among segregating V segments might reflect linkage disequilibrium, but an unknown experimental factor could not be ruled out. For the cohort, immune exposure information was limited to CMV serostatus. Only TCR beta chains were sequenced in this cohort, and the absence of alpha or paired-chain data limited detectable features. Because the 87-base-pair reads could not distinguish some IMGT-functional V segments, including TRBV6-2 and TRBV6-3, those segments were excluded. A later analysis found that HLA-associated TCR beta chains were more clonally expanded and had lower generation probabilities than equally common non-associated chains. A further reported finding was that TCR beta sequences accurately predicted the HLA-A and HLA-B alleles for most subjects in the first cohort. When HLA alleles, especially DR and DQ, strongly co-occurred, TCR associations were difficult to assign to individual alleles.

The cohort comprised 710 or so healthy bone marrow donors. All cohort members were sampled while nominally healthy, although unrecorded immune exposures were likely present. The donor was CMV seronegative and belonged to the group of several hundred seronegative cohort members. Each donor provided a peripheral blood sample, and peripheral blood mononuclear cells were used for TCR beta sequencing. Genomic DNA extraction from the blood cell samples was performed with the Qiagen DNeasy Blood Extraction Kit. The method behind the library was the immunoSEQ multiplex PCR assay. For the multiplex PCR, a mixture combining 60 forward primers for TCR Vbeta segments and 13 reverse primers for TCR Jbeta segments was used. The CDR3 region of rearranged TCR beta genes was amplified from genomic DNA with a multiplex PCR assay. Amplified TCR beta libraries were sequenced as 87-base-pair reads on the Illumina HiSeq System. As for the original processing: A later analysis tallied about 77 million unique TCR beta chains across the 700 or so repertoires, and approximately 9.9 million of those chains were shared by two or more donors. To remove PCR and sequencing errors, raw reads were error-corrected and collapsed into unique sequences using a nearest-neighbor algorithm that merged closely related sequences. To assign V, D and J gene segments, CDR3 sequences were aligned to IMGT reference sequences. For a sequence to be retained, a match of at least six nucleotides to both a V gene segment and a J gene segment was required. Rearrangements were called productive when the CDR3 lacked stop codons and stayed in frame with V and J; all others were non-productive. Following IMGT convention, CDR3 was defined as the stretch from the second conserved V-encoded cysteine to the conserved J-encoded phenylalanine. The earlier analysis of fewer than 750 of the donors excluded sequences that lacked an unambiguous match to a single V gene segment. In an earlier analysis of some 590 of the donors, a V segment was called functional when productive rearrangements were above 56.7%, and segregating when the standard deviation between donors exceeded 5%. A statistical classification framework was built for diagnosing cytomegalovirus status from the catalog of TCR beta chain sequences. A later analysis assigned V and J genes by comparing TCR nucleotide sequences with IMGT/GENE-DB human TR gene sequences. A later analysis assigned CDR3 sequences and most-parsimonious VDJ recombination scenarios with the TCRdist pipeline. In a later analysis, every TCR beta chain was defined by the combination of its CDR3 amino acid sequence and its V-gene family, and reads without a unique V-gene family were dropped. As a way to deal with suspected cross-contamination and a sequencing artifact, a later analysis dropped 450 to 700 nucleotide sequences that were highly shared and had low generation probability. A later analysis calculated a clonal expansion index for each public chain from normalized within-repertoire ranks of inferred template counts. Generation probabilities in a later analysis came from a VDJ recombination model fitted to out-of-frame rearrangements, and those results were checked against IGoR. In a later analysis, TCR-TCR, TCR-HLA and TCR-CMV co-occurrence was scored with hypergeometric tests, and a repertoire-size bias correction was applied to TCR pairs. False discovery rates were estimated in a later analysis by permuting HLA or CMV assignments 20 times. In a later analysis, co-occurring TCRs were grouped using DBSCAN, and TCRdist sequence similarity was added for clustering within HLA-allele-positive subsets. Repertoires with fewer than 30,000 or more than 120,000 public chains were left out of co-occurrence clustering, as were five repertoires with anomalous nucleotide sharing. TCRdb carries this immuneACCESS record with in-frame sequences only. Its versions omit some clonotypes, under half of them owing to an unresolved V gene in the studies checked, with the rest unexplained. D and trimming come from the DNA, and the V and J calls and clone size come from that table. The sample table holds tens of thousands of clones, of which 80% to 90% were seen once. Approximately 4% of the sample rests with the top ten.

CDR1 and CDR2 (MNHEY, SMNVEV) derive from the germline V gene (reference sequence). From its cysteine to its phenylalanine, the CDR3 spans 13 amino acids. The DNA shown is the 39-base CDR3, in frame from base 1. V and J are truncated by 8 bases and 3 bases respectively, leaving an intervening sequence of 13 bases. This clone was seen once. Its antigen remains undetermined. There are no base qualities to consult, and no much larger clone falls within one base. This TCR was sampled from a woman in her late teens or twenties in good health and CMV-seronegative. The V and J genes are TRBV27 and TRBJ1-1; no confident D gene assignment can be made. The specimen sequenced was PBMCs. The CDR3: CASGSQEDTEAFF. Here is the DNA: TGTGCCAGCGGGTCCCAAGAGGACACTGAAGCTTTCTTT.